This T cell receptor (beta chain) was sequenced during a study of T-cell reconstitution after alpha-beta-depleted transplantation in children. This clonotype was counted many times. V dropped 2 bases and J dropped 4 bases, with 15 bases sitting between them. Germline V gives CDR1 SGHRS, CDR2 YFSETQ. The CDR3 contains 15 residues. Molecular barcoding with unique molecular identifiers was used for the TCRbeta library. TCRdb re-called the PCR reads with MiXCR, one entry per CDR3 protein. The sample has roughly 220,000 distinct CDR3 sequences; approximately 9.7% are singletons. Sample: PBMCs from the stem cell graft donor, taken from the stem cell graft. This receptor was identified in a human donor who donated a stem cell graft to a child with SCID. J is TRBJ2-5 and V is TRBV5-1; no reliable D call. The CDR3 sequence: CASSLSSTVGETQYF. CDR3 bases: TGCGCCAGCAGCTTATCTTCTACAGTAGGAGAGACCCAGTACTTC.